This paragraph reports one T cell receptor beta chain. This sample stems from a study of T cell responses to AZD1222 COVID-19 vaccine. The CDR3 extends over 18 amino acids. Sequenced by immunoSEQ multiplex PCR; TCRdb stores in-frame clones only, minus some. Of about 130,000 clones listed, about nine tenths are singletons. The chain uses TRBV12-1 and TRBJ1-5. TRBV12-1 counts as a pseudogene. The TCR originated in an adult who received the AZD1222 COVID-19 vaccine. Material: peripheral blood, obtained 28 days after the second AZD1222 dose. CDR3 sequence (DNA): TGTGCCAGCAGCTCCCGGGACGGAGGACTATATAGCAATCAGCCCCAGCATTTT. This translates into CASSSRDGGLYSNQPQHF.